One and the same sample provided the 8 T cell receptor beta chains below, sequenced in a study of Graves' ophthalmopathy and Graves' hyperthyroidism. Amplification of TCR beta CDR3 regions used RNA transcripts. An initial RT-PCR round employing HTBI primers preceded a second-round multiplex PCR. Via MiXCR, TCRdb re-called the multiplex PCR reads, giving one row per CDR3 protein. The table records hundreds of thousands of distinct CDR3 sequences, around 45% of them present only once. What was sequenced was peripheral blood. These receptors were taken from an adult man with Graves' ophthalmopathy.

The chain carries TRBV19 and TRBJ2-7; TRBD2 aligns across 13 bases. V gave up 6 bases and J gave up 2 bases; unmatched junction bases: 4. Germline assignment: CDR1 LNHDA and CDR2 SQIVND (reference sequence). This CDR3 has 15 amino acids. The CDR3 loop is CASSRTSGSPYEQYF. The CDR3 DNA follows: TGTGCCAGTAGCCGGACTAGCGGGAGTCCCTACGAGCAGTACTTC.

The chain is built from TRBV5-4 and TRBJ1-4, with a tentative D call TRBD1 (5 bases). Germline V gene sequence: CDR1 SGHNT, CDR2 YYREEE (reference sequence). The CDR3 extends over 14 amino acids. With 3 bases removed from V and 12 bases from J, the gap between germline ends came to 18 bases. CDR3 bases: TGTGCCAGCAGCTCGGGGAGGGGCGCCTACGAACTGTTTTTT. It yields the protein CASSSGRGAYELFF.

The J gene is TRBJ2-5, the V gene TRBV5-8, with D possibly being TRBD2 (5 bases). Germline V gene sequence: CDR1 SGHTS, CDR2 YDEGEE. The CDR3 runs 16 residues. The V end lost 3 bases, the J end lost 9 bases, and 24 bases lay between the germline ends. The CDR3 nucleotides read TGTGCCAGCAGCTCCGGTGACACGAGTATCGAGGAGGCCCAGTACTTC. It specifies CASSSGDTSIEEAQYF. Based on the CDR3 plus reference TRBV5-8 and TRBJ2-5, the full variable domain is EAGVTQSPTHLIKTRGQQATLRCSPISGHTSVYWYQQALGLGLQFLLWYDEGEERNRGNFPPRFSGRQFPNYSSELNVNALELEDSALYLCASSSGDTSIEEAQYFGPGTRLLVL.

This clonotype came up a few times. Germline is not matched at one junction end, which may reflect a read error. The chain has TRBV12-3 or TRBV12-4 and TRBJ1-2; D possibly corresponds to TRBD1 (6 bases). The CDR3 contains 13 residues. The CDR3 region has the DNA TGTGCCAGCAGCTTAGACAGGATCGGAGGCTACACCTTC. Residues: CASSLDRIGGYTF.

The chain joins TRBV5-4 to TRBJ2-5, with 11 bases fitting TRBD1. Germline values: CDR1 SGHNT, CDR2 YYREEE (reference sequence). The V segment lost 3 bases and the J segment 5 bases; nucleotides outside the gene matches: 12. There are 17 residues in the CDR3. The CDR3 DNA sequence: TGTGCCAGCAGCTCCCGATATAGGACAGGGGGCGAGGAGACCCAGTACTTC. This sequence encodes CASSSRYRTGGEETQYF.

The V call is TRBV11-1, the J call TRBJ2-7; TRBD1 might be the D (5 bases). V was trimmed by 5 bases and J by 0 bases, leaving 17 bases between them. Germline V lookup: CDR1 SGHAT, CDR2 FQDESV (reference sequence). This CDR3 comprises 16 residues. CDR3 sequence: CASSPGLDEPSYEQYF. The CDR3, as DNA: TGTGCCAGCAGCCCAGGGCTGGACGAGCCCTCCTACGAGCAGTACTTC.

The V gene is TRBV5-1, the J gene TRBJ2-2; TRBD2 might be the D (7 bases). V was clipped by 1 base and J by 2 bases, with 12 bases between them. CDR3 length: 16 amino acids. Germline V gene lookup returns CDR1 SGHRS and CDR2 YFSETQ. Here the CDR3 reads CASSLWGGQNTGELFF. The CDR3 DNA sequence: TGCGCCAGCAGCTTGTGGGGGGGACAAAACACCGGGGAGCTGTTTTTT.

This rearrangement joins TRBV12-3 or TRBV12-4 to TRBJ1-4, with TRBD1 as a possible D gene (5 bases). V was clipped by 8 bases and J by 7 bases, with 17 bases between them. The CDR3 contains 14 residues. The chain's CDR3 is CASGRPSRGEKLFF. CDR3 bases: TGTGCCAGCGGACGGCCGTCAAGGGGTGAAAAACTGTTTTTT.